The TCR beta chain described here comes from a study of blood T cells in healthy people across ages. Whole-study context: Template switching recovered approximately one barcoded beta molecule for every two T cells.

Drawn from each donor were 8.5 to 10 milliliters of peripheral blood. A J-beta primer mix and a sample-barcoded 5' primer were used in a second PCR of about 7 to 12 cycles. TCRdb re-called the 5' RACE reads with MiXCR, one entry per CDR3 protein. The sample includes about 1 million distinct CDR3 sequences, roughly 45% seen only once; the top ten take 18%. This clonotype was counted only a few times. The germline CDR1 and CDR2 sequences are DFQATT and SNEGSKA (reference sequence). This CDR3 contains 15 residues. V gave up 3 bases and J gave up 4 bases; unmatched junction bases: 8. The specimen sequenced was blood. The sequence derives from a woman aged 55-69 years in good health. This chain links TRBV20-1 with TRBJ2-1; TRBD1 matches 8 bases. The CDR3 region is CSASQGQGFYNEQFF. In DNA form, the CDR3 reads TGCAGTGCTAGCCAAGGACAGGGATTTTACAATGAGCAGTTCTTC.